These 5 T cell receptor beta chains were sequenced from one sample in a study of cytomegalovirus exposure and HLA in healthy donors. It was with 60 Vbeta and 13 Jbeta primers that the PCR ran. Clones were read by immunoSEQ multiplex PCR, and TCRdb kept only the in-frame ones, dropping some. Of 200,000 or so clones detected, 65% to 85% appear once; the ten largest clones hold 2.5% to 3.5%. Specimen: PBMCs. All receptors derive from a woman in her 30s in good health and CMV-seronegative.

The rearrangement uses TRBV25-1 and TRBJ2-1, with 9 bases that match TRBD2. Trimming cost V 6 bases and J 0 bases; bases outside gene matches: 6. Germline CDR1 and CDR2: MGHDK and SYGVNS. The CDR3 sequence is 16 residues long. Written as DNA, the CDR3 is TGTGCCAGCAGGCCTTTAGCGGGAGCCTCCTACAATGAGCAGTTCTTC. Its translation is CASRPLAGASYNEQFF.

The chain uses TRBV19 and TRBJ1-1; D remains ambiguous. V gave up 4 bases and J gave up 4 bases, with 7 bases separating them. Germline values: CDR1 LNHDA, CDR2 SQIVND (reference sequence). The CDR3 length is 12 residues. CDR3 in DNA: TGTGCCAGTAGTACTGGACTCACTGAAGCTTTCTTT. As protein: CASSTGLTEAFF.

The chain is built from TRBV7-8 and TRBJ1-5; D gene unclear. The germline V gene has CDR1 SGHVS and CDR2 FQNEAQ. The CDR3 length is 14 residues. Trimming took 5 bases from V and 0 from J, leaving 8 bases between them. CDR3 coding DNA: TGTGCCAGCAGCCTCTCTTATAGCAATCAGCCCCAGCATTTT. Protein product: CASSLSYSNQPQHF.

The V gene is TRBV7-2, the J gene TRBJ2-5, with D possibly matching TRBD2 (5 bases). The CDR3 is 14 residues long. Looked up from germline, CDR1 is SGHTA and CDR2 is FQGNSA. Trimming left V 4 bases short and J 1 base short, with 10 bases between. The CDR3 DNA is TGTGCCAGCAGCTCCTCCGGGATCCAAGAGACCCAGTACTTC. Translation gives CASSSSGIQETQYF.

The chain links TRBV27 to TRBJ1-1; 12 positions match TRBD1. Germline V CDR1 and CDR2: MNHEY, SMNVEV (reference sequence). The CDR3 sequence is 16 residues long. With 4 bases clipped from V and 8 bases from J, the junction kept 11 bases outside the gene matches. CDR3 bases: TGTGCCAGCAGTTCCTCCCGGGACAGGGGGCGAGTGGAAGCTTTCTTT. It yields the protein CASSSSRDRGRVEAFF.